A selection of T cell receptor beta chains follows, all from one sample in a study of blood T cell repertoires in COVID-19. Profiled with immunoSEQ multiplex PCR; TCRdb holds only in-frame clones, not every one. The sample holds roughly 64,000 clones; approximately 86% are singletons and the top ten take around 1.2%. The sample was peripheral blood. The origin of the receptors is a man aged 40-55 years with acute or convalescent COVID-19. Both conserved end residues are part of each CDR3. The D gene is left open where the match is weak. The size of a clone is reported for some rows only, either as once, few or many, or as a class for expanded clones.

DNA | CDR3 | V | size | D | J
TGTGCCAGCAGGTACAGGGGGCACACTGAAGCTTTCTTT | CASRYRGHTEAFF | TRBV6-6 | NA | TRBD1 | TRBJ1-1
TGTGCCAGCAGCTTGAGGTTGACTGAAGCTTTCTTT | CASSLRLTEAFF | TRBV11-2 | NA | NA | TRBJ1-1
TGTGCCAGCAGTTCTGTCAAGCCTGAAGCTTTCTTT | CASSSVKPEAFF | TRBV12-3/TRBV12-4 | NA | NA | TRBJ1-1
TGTGCCAGCAGCTTGGTGGCTAGCGGGGGGGAGACCCAGTACTTC | CASSLVASGGETQYF | TRBV5-4 | NA | TRBD2 | TRBJ2-5
TGCGCCAGCAGCTTGGGGTATGGACAGGGGAGCTATGGCTACACCTTC | CASSLGYGQGSYGYTF | TRBV5-1 | few | TRBD1 | TRBJ1-2
TGTGCCAGCAGCTTGGGAGTAACGGTAGTAAACTATGGCTACACCTTC | CASSLGVTVVNYGYTF | TRBV4-2 | few | NA | TRBJ1-2
TGCAGCGTTGGGGGACAGACGAACACTGAAGCTTTCTTT | CSVGGQTNTEAFF | TRBV29-1 | NA | TRBD1 | TRBJ1-1
TGCAGCGTCCGGACAGGGGGTTCCTACGAGCAGTACTTC | CSVRTGGSYEQYF | TRBV29-1 | NA | TRBD1 | TRBJ2-7
TGTGCCAGCAGCTTAGGGAGCGAGGTAGGCAGGAATGAGCAGTTCTTC | CASSLGSEVGRNEQFF | TRBV7-3 | NA | NA | TRBJ2-1
TGTGCCAGTAAGGAGCAGGGGGCCTACGAGCAGTACTTC | CASKEQGAYEQYF | TRBV19 | once | TRBD1 | TRBJ2-7
TGTGCCTGGAGTGTAGGAGGCAGCCCCTCCGATCAGCCCCAGCATTTT | CAWSVGGSPSDQPQHF | TRBV30 | NA | NA | TRBJ1-5
TGTGCCAGCAGTCCTGGCAGGGATGGCGACTATGGCTACACCTTC | CASSPGRDGDYGYTF | TRBV27 | NA | NA | TRBJ1-2
TGTGCCAGCGCGACGATACTAGCGGGGATCTACGAGCAGTACTTC | CASATILAGIYEQYF | TRBV2 | NA | TRBD2 | TRBJ2-7
TGTGCCAGTAGATCAACCGGGACTCCCTATAATTCACCCCTCCACTTT | CASRSTGTPYNSPLHF | TRBV19 | NA | NA | TRBJ1-6
TGTGCCAGCAGCATCCGACAGGGATTGGCAGAGACCCAGTACTTC | CASSIRQGLAETQYF | TRBV3-1/TRBV3-2 | NA | TRBD1 | TRBJ2-5
TGTGCCTGGAGTGCGAAACAACAGAGCACCGGGGAGCTGTTTTTT | CAWSAKQQSTGELFF | TRBV30 | NA | NA | TRBJ2-2
TGTGCCAGCTCACCCTCTGGACAGACCGGGTCCTCCTACAATGAGCAGTTCTTC | CASSPSGQTGSSYNEQFF | TRBV18 | few | NA | TRBJ2-1
TGCAGTGCTAGTACTAGCGGGGCCTCCTACAATGAGCAGTTCTTC | CSASTSGASYNEQFF | TRBV20-1 | NA | TRBD2 | TRBJ2-1
TGTGCCAGCAGCGTCTCTGGGGCAGTTTCTAATGAAAAACTGTTTTTT | CASSVSGAVSNEKLFF | TRBV3-1/TRBV3-2 | NA | NA | TRBJ1-4
TGTGCCAGCAGTGAGAGTGCAACTAATGAAAAACTGTTTTTT | CASSESATNEKLFF | TRBV6-1 | NA | NA | TRBJ1-4
TGTGCCAGCAGCTTAGTCCCGGACAGATTGAACACTGAAGCTTTCTTT | CASSLVPDRLNTEAFF | TRBV11-3 | NA | NA | TRBJ1-1
TGTGCCAGCAGCTTAACGGGGGGGGGAAATTCACCCCTCCACTTT | CASSLTGGGNSPLHF | TRBV7-9 | once | NA | TRBJ1-6
TGTGCCAGCAGCCCACCCACTTCCTACAATGAGCAGTTCTTC | CASSPPTSYNEQFF | TRBV11-1 | once | NA | TRBJ2-1
TGCGCCAGCAGTTTCCCTGAGGCAGGGGCCTCTGAAAAACTGTTTTTT | CASSFPEAGASEKLFF | TRBV10-2 | NA | NA | TRBJ1-4
TGTGCCACCAGTGATGACAGGGCCACGTACTTC | CATSDDRATYF | TRBV24-1 | NA | TRBD1 | TRBJ2-5
TGTGCCTGGACAGGGATGGCGGATGAAAAACTGTTTTTT | CAWTGMADEKLFF | TRBV30 | NA | NA | TRBJ1-4
TGTGCCAGCAGCCAAGCGGGGGGGCCGGGCACAGATACGCAGTATTTT | CASSQAGGPGTDTQYF | TRBV3-1/TRBV3-2 | NA | TRBD2 | TRBJ2-3
TGTGCCAGCTTGGAGGGAGGCCGGACCTATGGCTACACCTTC | CASLEGGRTYGYTF | TRBV5-6 | NA | NA | TRBJ1-2
TGTGCCAGCAGCTTAGCTGCGGGGCAACCCCAAGAGACCCAGTACTTC | CASSLAAGQPQETQYF | TRBV7-9 | NA | NA | TRBJ2-5
TGTGCCAGCAGTGCCCAGGGTGGCGGCAATGAGCAGTTCTTC | CASSAQGGGNEQFF | TRBV25-1 | NA | NA | TRBJ2-1
TGTGCCAGCAGCTTAGGGCGGGGGGGCAAAGATACGCAGTATTTT | CASSLGRGGKDTQYF | TRBV11-3 | NA | TRBD2 | TRBJ2-3
TGTGCCAGCAGTGAAGGTCGGGGCTACGAGCAGTACTTC | CASSEGRGYEQYF | TRBV25-1 | NA | NA | TRBJ2-7
TGTGCCAGCAGTATCTCTGGGGCTAGTAGTGGCTACACCTTC | CASSISGASSGYTF | TRBV27 | once | NA | TRBJ1-2
TGTGCCAGCAGTGTATTAGAACCGCGGTCCGCACCCCTCCACTTT | CASSVLEPRSAPLHF | TRBV2 | few | NA | TRBJ1-6
TGTGCCAGCAGTTTCTCCCCCCCTCCGGATACGCAGTATTTT | CASSFSPPPDTQYF | TRBV27 | NA | NA | TRBJ2-3
TGTGCCAGTAGTAGGAAAGCGGGACTAGCGGGCAATGAGCAGTTCTTC | CASSRKAGLAGNEQFF | TRBV19 | NA | TRBD2 | TRBJ2-1
TGTGCCAGCAGCTCCTGGGACAGGGGGCGGACTTGGGCGTACTTC | CASSSWDRGRTWAYF | TRBV5-8 | once | TRBD1 | TRBJ2-5